The 16 T cell receptor beta chains presented below share a single source sample, sequenced in a study of early T cells in non-severe SARS-CoV-2 infection. TCRdb ran MiXCR on the 5' RACE reads and lists one entry per CDR3 protein. The data show 55,000 to 70,000 distinct CDR3 sequences, about a tenth seen once. Sequenced material: whole blood. These TCRs come from an adult who was a healthcare worker with PCR-confirmed SARS-CoV-2 infection or an uninfected control (not recorded which).

In its sample, this clonotype was seen a few times. The chain links TRBV3-1 to TRBJ2-5; weak D call: TRBD2 (5 bases). Trimming removed 3 bases from V and 4 bases from J, with 18 bases in between. The CDR3 runs 16 residues. Per the germline V gene, CDR1 is LGHDT and CDR2 is YNNKEL (reference sequence). CDR3 DNA: TGTGCCAGCAGCCATGGAATGAGGGCTTCAAGAGAGACCCAGTACTTC. Protein sequence: CASSHGMRASRETQYF.

This clonotype was detected only a few times. The chain combines TRBV5-5 with TRBJ2-7, with 7 bases identical to TRBD2. The CDR3 has 15 amino acids. The germline CDR1 and CDR2 sequences are SGHKS and YYEKEE (reference sequence). The ends lost 2 bases at V and 4 bases at J; junction bases unmatched: 9. The DNA for the CDR3 is TGTGCCAGCAGCTTCAGGGAGGGCCAACTGTACGAGCAGTACTTC. It encodes CASSFREGQLYEQYF.

This clonotype turned up a few times. The chain couples TRBV18 to TRBJ2-3; D call uncertain. This CDR3 is 15 amino acids long. The germline V gene has CDR1 KGHSH and CDR2 LQKENI. V was trimmed by 6 bases and J by 5 bases, leaving 18 bases between them. Here the CDR3 reads CASSPSGGVGDTQYF. The CDR3 DNA follows: TGTGCCAGCTCCCCTTCGGGTGGAGTGGGAGATACGCAGTATTTT.

The rearrangement links TRBV9 to TRBJ2-2; 7 bases agree with TRBD1. Germline V gene sequence: CDR1 SGDLS, CDR2 YYNGEE. This CDR3 spans 15 amino acids. V lost 7 bases to trimming and J lost 2 bases; unmatched junction nucleotides: 8. The CDR3 loop reads CASRTGTVNTGELFF. The CDR3 region has the DNA TGTGCCAGCCGGACCGGGACAGTTAACACCGGGGAGCTGTTTTTT.

The V call is TRBV29-1, the J call TRBJ2-3, with 9 bases lining up with TRBD2. The CDR3 runs to 13 residues. Trimming cost V 7 bases and J 2 bases; bases outside gene matches: 4. Germline V gene lookup returns CDR1 SQVTM and CDR2 ANQGSEA. CDR3 nucleotides: TGCAGCGGCGGGGGGGGAGACACAGATACGCAGTATTTT. It codes for CSGGGGDTDTQYF.

The V and J genes are TRBV15 and TRBJ2-1; 7 positions agree with TRBD1. Losses at the gene ends were 3 bases for V and 8 bases for J; bases not matched to a gene: 16. The CDR3 runs to 17 residues. CDR1 and CDR2 (germline): LNHNV, YYDKDF (reference sequence). The CDR3 loop reads CATSSAYGDRSVYEQFF. The CDR3 DNA reads as TGTGCCACCAGCAGTGCTTATGGGGACAGAAGTGTATATGAGCAGTTCTTC.

The chain couples TRBV9 to TRBJ2-1; 7 bases match TRBD1. The CDR3 extends over 15 amino acids. V trimming: 3 bases; J trimming: 2 bases; junction bases outside the gene matches: 5. Germline V gene lookup returns CDR1 SGDLS and CDR2 YYNGEE. The CDR3 region is CASSEYQGAYNEQFF. For the CDR3, the DNA is TGTGCCAGCAGCGAGTATCAGGGGGCCTACAATGAGCAGTTCTTC.

This clonotype was observed many times. The chain employs TRBV18 and TRBJ1-4, with 7 nucleotides matching TRBD1. Germline V lookup: CDR1 KGHSH, CDR2 LQKENI. The CDR3 runs to 15 residues. After removal of 0 bases from V and 8 bases from J, the junction contained 6 bases not matched to a gene. The CDR3 sequence is CASSPPGQRVEKLFF. CDR3 DNA sequence: TGTGCCAGCTCACCACCGGGACAGCGGGTAGAAAAACTGTTTTTT.

This clonotype was found a few times. The chain couples TRBV14 to TRBJ2-5, with 7 bases fitting TRBD2. V dropped 0 bases and J dropped 2; count of bases not matched to a gene: 12. CDR1 is SGHDN, CDR2 FVKESK, per germline. The CDR3 is made up of 18 amino acids. CDR3 nucleotide sequence: TGTGCCAGCAGCCAAGATGTGGCAGCGGGAATGGGTCAAGAGACCCAGTACTTC. This encodes CASSQDVAAGMGQETQYF.

This clonotype was recorded many times. The chain couples TRBV7-9 to TRBJ2-5; D unresolved. The CDR3 has 14 residues. The V end lost 8 bases, the J end lost 1 base, and 14 bases lay between the germline ends. Germline CDR1 SEHNR, CDR2 FQNEAQ (reference sequence). For the CDR3, the DNA is TGTGCCAGCTCGGCCCCGGCAGTCCAAGAGACCCAGTACTTC. This gives the protein CASSAPAVQETQYF. The full variable domain, in which reference TRBV7-9 and TRBJ2-5 provide the parts outside the CDR3, is DTGVSQNPRHKITKRGQNVTFRCDPISEHNRLYWYRQTLGQGPEFLTYFQNEAQLEKSRLLSDRFSAERPKGSFSTLEIQRTEQGDSAMYLCASSAPAVQETQYFGPGTRLLVL.

J is TRBJ2-3 and V is TRBV30; D possibly corresponds to TRBD2 (5 bases). The germline gives CDR1 GTSNPN, CDR2 SVGIG (reference sequence). The length of the CDR3 is 16 residues. V was cut by 1 base and J by 5 bases, with 19 bases left in between. CDR3 residues: CAWSDFGPGGGDTQYF. CDR3 DNA: TGTGCCTGGAGTGACTTTGGCCCCGGAGGTGGAGATACGCAGTATTTT.

This clonotype was detected only a few times. CDR3 nucleotide sequence: TGCAGTGCCAGCCAGACTAGCTTCCCGGGGCAGTACTTC. It is translated as CSASQTSFPGQYF. The chain links TRBV20-1 to TRBJ2-7, with 7 bases aligning to TRBD2. The V gene end was trimmed by 6 bases and the J gene end by 9 bases; junction bases not matched to a gene: 14. This CDR3 comprises 13 residues. From germline, CDR1 is DFQATT and CDR2 SNEGSKA (reference sequence).

CDR3 region: CAISESPGGRTLHF. CDR3 DNA sequence: TGTGCCATCAGTGAGTCTCCGGGGGGGCGTACCCTCCACTTT. V usage is TRBV10-3 and J usage is TRBJ1-6, with D perhaps TRBD1 (6 bases). Trimming stripped 0 bases from V and 14 bases from J, with 14 bases between. Germline values: CDR1 ENHRY, CDR2 SYGVKD. The CDR3 consists of 14 residues.

The sample holds a few counts of this clonotype. V is TRBV5-1 and J is TRBJ2-5; unclear D gene. The CDR3 is 13 amino acids. V lost 0 bases and J 5 bases, leaving 8 bases between the germline ends. Germline V gene sequence: CDR1 SGHRS, CDR2 YFSETQ. CDR3 DNA: TGCGCCAGCAGCTTGGACGGCCGCGAGACCCAGTACTTC. Its protein is CASSLDGRETQYF.

This clonotype turned up a few times. This sequence joins TRBV12-3 or TRBV12-4 and TRBJ1-1, with TRBD1 matching 8 bases. The CDR3 has 12 residues. V was pared by 7 bases and J by 7 bases, with 5 bases of the junction left unmatched. CDR3 protein: CASNLDRGEAFF. The CDR3 DNA follows: TGTGCCAGCAACCTAGACAGGGGTGAAGCTTTCTTT.

This clonotype was observed a few times. The chain carries TRBV28 and TRBJ1-6; TRBD1 aligns across 7 bases. The CDR3 spans 16 residues. Per germline, CDR1 MDHEN and CDR2 SYDVKM. The trim removed 3 bases at V and 11 bases at J, leaving 13 bases unmatched. The CDR3 bases are TGTGCCAGCAGTTTCACCTACCGGGACAGAGGAACACCCCTCCACTTT. This sequence encodes CASSFTYRDRGTPLHF.